A single sample gave rise to the 22 T cell receptor beta chains below, sequenced in a study of naive and memory T cell subsets. An equimolar mix of two oligonucleotides served as the beta constant-region primer for TRBC1 and TRBC2. In TCRdb, the UMI-ligation and nested PCR reads were re-called with MiXCR into one record per CDR3 protein. The profile shows around 160,000 distinct CDR3 sequences, 15% to 20% of them singletons. The sequenced sample was naive CD4+ T cells from blood. All receptors derive from a human donor in good health.

This chain connects TRBV5-1 to TRBJ2-5; 8 positions agree with TRBD1. After removal of 3 bases from V and 4 bases from J, the junction contained 5 bases not matched to a gene. Germline V gene sequence: CDR1 SGHRS, CDR2 YFSETQ. This CDR3 comprises 14 residues. The CDR3, as DNA: TGCGCCAGCAGCTCAACAGGGGGAGGAGAGACCCAGTACTTC. As protein: CASSSTGGGETQYF.

The V gene is TRBV19, the J gene TRBJ1-5; the D is unclear. Germline V CDR1 and CDR2: LNHDA, SQIVND (reference sequence). CDR3 size: 14 residues. The V and J ends lost 7 bases and 0 bases respectively, with 10 bases between them. CDR3 sequence reads: CASISGRSNQPQHF. DNA for the CDR3: TGTGCCAGTATCTCCGGACGTAGCAATCAGCCCCAGCATTTT.

The chain carries TRBV18 and TRBJ2-2, with 7 bases lining up with TRBD1. Trimming took 1 base from V and 2 from J; bases not matched to a gene: 7. The germline gives CDR1 KGHSH, CDR2 LQKENI. The length of the CDR3 is 17 residues. The CDR3 reads CASSPRLDRLNTGELFF. CDR3 nucleotides: TGTGCCAGCTCACCACGCCTGGACAGGTTAAACACCGGGGAGCTGTTTTTT.

This clonotype turned up a few times. The chain combines TRBV5-1 with TRBJ2-1, with 10 positions matching TRBD2. Trimming removed 2 bases from V and 10 bases from J; junction bases left unmatched: 3. CDR1 and CDR2 (germline): SGHRS, YFSETQ. CDR3 length: 13 residues. The CDR3 reads CASSLLLAGEQFF. In nucleotides, the CDR3 is TGCGCCAGCAGCTTACTACTAGCGGGGGAGCAGTTCTTC.

The V and J genes are TRBV11-2 and TRBJ2-1; TRBD2 agrees at 12 bases. V dropped 4 bases and J dropped 6; count of bases not matched to a gene: 19. Germline assignment: CDR1 SGHAT and CDR2 FQNNGV. The CDR3 length is 20 residues. The CDR3 spells CASSSRYGLAGTKAANEQFF. CDR3 DNA sequence: TGTGCCAGCAGCTCCCGCTACGGACTAGCGGGAACTAAAGCCGCCAATGAGCAGTTCTTC.

The V gene is TRBV6-2 or TRBV6-3, the J gene TRBJ2-7, with a weak D call TRBD2 (6 bases). From germline, CDR1 is MNHEY and CDR2 SVGEGT. The CDR3 runs 15 residues. With 2 bases removed from V and 1 base from J, the gap between germline ends came to 12 bases. CDR3 region: CASSYPRGRSYEQYF. The CDR3 DNA sequence: TGTGCCAGCAGTTACCCCCGAGGGAGGTCCTACGAGCAGTACTTC.

A few counts support this clonotype. This chain joins TRBV3-1 and TRBJ1-1, with D possibly TRBD1 on 6 matching bases. The CDR3 runs 13 residues. Trimming stripped 5 bases from V and 8 bases from J, with 15 bases between. Germline V gene data show CDR1 as LGHDT and CDR2 as YNNKEL (reference sequence). This CDR3 reads CASSKRTDTEAFF. CDR3 in DNA: TGTGCCAGCAGCAAAAGGACAGATACAGAAGCTTTCTTT.

This clonotype was seen a few times. The chain uses TRBV12-3 or TRBV12-4 and TRBJ2-1; 9 bases are shared with TRBD1. The CDR3 is 15 amino acids. V lost 3 bases and J lost 9; bases outside the gene matches: 9. The CDR3 bases are TGTGCCAGCAGTTTCATGGGACAGGGCTCGAGTGAGCAGTTCTTC. Translated, it gives CASSFMGQGSSEQFF.

This clonotype was counted between two and nine times. V is TRBV19 and J is TRBJ1-1, with 9 bases identical to TRBD1. This CDR3 comprises 15 residues. Germline lookup yields CDR1 LNHDA and CDR2 SQIVND (reference sequence). With V trimmed by 5 bases and J by 0 bases, 4 bases remained unmatched. The CDR3, as DNA: TGTGCCAGTAGTTTACAGGGGGCGATGAACACTGAAGCTTTCTTT. This translates into CASSLQGAMNTEAFF.

V and J are TRBV5-1 and TRBJ2-2, with D possibly being TRBD2 (6 bases). CDR1 is SGHRS and CDR2 is YFSETQ in the germline V gene. The CDR3 is made up of 15 amino acids. Trimming removed 3 bases from V and 2 bases from J, with 11 bases in between. Here the CDR3 reads CASSYRDFNTGELFF. Written as DNA, the CDR3 is TGCGCCAGCAGCTATAGGGACTTTAACACCGGGGAGCTGTTTTTT.

The chain has TRBV11-3 and TRBJ2-3, with TRBD1 matching 9 bases. Germline loops: CDR1 SGHNT, CDR2 YENEEA. The CDR3 contains 18 residues. Trimming removed 1 base from V and 1 base from J; junction bases left unmatched: 9. The CDR3 is CASSLVNPDRGGTDTQYF. DNA for the CDR3: TGTGCCAGCAGCTTAGTGAACCCGGACAGGGGTGGCACAGATACGCAGTATTTT. Full variable domain (remainder filled in from reference TRBV11-3 and TRBJ2-3): EAGVVQSPRYKIIEKKQPVAFWCNPISGHNTLYWYLQNLGQGPELLIRYENEEAVDDSQLPKDRFSAERLKGVDSTLKIQPAELGDSAVYLCASSLVNPDRGGTDTQYFGPGTRLTVL.

The V call is TRBV20-1, the J call TRBJ2-3; D gene uncertain. CDR3 length equals 13 residues. V dropped 0 bases and J dropped 3 bases, with 7 bases sitting between them. Germline CDR1 DFQATT, CDR2 SNEGSKA (reference sequence). The CDR3 DNA reads TGCAGTGCTAGAGATACTGAAACAGATACGCAGTATTTT. Translated: CSARDTETDTQYF.

This clonotype was seen a single time. The gene calls are TRBV25-1 and TRBJ2-5; 10 bases are shared with TRBD2. With 4 bases clipped from V and 5 bases from J, the junction kept 7 bases outside the gene matches. Per the germline V gene, CDR1 is MGHDK and CDR2 is SYGVNS. CDR3 length: 15 amino acids. The CDR3 loop is CASSVSSGGYETQYF. The CDR3 DNA is TGTGCCAGCAGTGTTTCTAGCGGGGGCTATGAGACCCAGTACTTC.

The chain couples TRBV28 to TRBJ2-1; TRBD2 aligns across 7 bases. This CDR3 has 13 residues. Germline V gives CDR1 MDHEN, CDR2 SYDVKM. The V gene end was trimmed by 6 bases and the J gene end by 6 bases; junction bases not matched to a gene: 5. CDR3 coding DNA: TGTGCCAGCAGGACCGGGACTATCAATGAGCAGTTCTTC. As protein: CASRTGTINEQFF.

This rearrangement joins TRBV2 to TRBJ2-7, with a possible D match to TRBD2 (6 bases). The length of the CDR3 is 13 residues. V dropped 3 bases and J dropped 7 bases, with 13 bases sitting between them. Per the germline V gene, CDR1 is SNHLY and CDR2 is FYNNEI. CDR3 sequence (DNA): TGTGCCAGCAGTGAGACGGGAGTCGGGGAGCAGTACTTC. This gives the protein CASSETGVGEQYF. Complete variable domain (other parts from reference TRBV2 and TRBJ2-7): EPEVTQTPSHQVTQMGQEVILRCVPISNHLYFYWYRQILGQKVEFLVSFYNNEISEKSEIFDDQFSVERPDGSNFTLKIRSTKLEDSAMYFCASSETGVGEQYFGPGTRLTVT.

This clonotype was seen a handful of times. This chain joins TRBV2 and TRBJ2-2, with D hard to call. The CDR3 contains 13 residues. Germline values: CDR1 SNHLY, CDR2 FYNNEI. The V and J ends lost 2 bases and 8 bases respectively, with 9 bases between them. The CDR3: CASSETTRGELFF. CDR3 nucleotides: TGTGCCAGCAGTGAAACCACAAGGGGGGAGCTGTTTTTT. The variable domain in full, with the rest retrieved from reference TRBV2 and TRBJ2-2, is EPEVTQTPSHQVTQMGQEVILRCVPISNHLYFYWYRQILGQKVEFLVSFYNNEISEKSEIFDDQFSVERPDGSNFTLKIRSTKLEDSAMYFCASSETTRGELFFGEGSRLTVL.

The J gene is TRBJ2-1, the V gene TRBV4-3; D is uncertain. This CDR3 region has 14 residues. Trimming stripped 1 base from V and 3 bases from J, with 7 bases between. CDR1 is LGHNA and CDR2 is YSLEER in the germline V gene. CDR3 nucleotides: TGCGCCAGCAGCCAAGGCGTTTACTACAATGAGCAGTTCTTC. Translated, it gives CASSQGVYYNEQFF.

The V gene is TRBV20-1, the J gene TRBJ2-7; 9 bases line up with TRBD1. Germline V lookup: CDR1 DFQATT, CDR2 SNEGSKA (reference sequence). Trimming cost V 6 bases and J 1 base; bases outside gene matches: 10. CDR3 length: 15 residues. The CDR3 sequence: CSALQGAIGSYEQYF. The CDR3 region has the DNA TGCAGTGCGCTACAGGGGGCGATTGGGTCCTACGAGCAGTACTTC.

This clonotype was seen only a few times. The V and J genes are TRBV6-2 or TRBV6-3 and TRBJ2-3, with D possibly matching TRBD1 (6 bases). CDR3 length equals 15 residues. Trimming removed 7 bases from V and 2 bases from J, with 16 bases in between. CDR1 and CDR2 from the germline V gene are MNHEY and SVGEGT. This CDR3 reads CASKPFRDNTDTQYF. CDR3 nucleotide sequence: TGTGCCAGCAAACCTTTCCGGGACAACACAGATACGCAGTATTTT.

The chain recombines TRBV20-1 with TRBJ2-7; 13 bases are a match to TRBD2. J lost 2 bases, V lost 5 bases, and 3 bases had no gene match. From germline, CDR1 is DFQATT and CDR2 SNEGSKA (reference sequence). The CDR3 runs to 14 residues. The CDR3 region is CSAAGLAGTYEQYF. The CDR3 region has the DNA TGCAGTGCTGCGGGACTAGCGGGAACCTACGAGCAGTACTTC.

This clonotype has just a few counts. This chain joins TRBV5-1 and TRBJ2-2; TRBD1 is a possible D gene (6 bases). In germline, CDR1 is SGHRS, CDR2 YFSETQ. V lost 0 bases, J lost 6 bases, and 6 bases lay in between. The length of the CDR3 is 13 residues. The CDR3, as DNA: TGCGCCAGCAGCTTGGGGACAGCCGGGGAGCTGTTTTTT. Amino acid sequence: CASSLGTAGELFF. Full variable domain (missing parts from reference TRBV5-1 and TRBJ2-2): KAGVTQTPRYLIKTRGQQVTLSCSPISGHRSVSWYQQTPGQGLQFLFEYFSETQRNKGNFPGRFSGRQFSNSRSEMNVSTLELGDSALYLCASSLGTAGELFFGEGSRLTVL.

The J gene is TRBJ2-1, the V gene TRBV2, with 9 bases identical to TRBD1. Germline CDR1 reads SNHLY; CDR2 reads FYNNEI. CDR3 length: 14 amino acids. V gave up 6 bases and J gave up 4 bases; unmatched junction bases: 4. The CDR3 nucleotides read TGTGCCAGCAGGGACAGGGGATCATACAATGAGCAGTTCTTC. Its protein product is CASRDRGSYNEQFF.